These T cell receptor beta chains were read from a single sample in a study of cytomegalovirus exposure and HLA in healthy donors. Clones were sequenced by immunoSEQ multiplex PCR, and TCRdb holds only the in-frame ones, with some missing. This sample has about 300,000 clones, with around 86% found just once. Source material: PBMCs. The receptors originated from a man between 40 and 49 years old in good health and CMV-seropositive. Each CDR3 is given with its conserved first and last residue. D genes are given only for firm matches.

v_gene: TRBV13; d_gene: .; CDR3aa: CASSSDWSSYNEQFF
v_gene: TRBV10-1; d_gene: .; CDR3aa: CASSLQDYNEQFF
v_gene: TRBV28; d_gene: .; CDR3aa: CASSIRLVTDTQYF
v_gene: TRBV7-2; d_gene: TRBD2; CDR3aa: CASSSPGLAGSYNEQFF
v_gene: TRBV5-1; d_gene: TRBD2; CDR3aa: CASSKGLAGSSYNEQFF
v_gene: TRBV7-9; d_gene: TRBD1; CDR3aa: CASSSTGVSYEQYF
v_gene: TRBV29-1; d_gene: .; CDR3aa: CSVAGRQAYEQYF
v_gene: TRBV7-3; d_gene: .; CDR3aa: CASLVASRDYEQYF
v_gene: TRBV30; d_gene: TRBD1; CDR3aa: CAWSSGTGNQPQHF
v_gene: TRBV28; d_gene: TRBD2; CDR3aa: CASSLGLAGLYEQYF
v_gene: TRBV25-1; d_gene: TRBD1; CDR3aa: CASSPPQGATGANVLTF
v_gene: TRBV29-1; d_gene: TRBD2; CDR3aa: CSVGLAVSYEQYF
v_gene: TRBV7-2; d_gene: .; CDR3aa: CASSLAASYEQYF
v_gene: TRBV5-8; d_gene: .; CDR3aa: CASSFPSVGTGELFF
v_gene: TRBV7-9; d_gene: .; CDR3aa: CASSLAQTEVNTEAFF
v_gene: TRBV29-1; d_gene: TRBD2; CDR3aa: CSVEDLRTSGVTSTDTQYF
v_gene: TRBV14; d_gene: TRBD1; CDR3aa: CASSATGGARRELAKNIQYF
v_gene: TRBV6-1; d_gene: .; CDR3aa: CASSEAGLDMNTEAFF
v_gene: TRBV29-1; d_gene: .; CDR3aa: CSVGGVGELFF
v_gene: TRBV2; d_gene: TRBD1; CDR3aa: CASSPDRAGETQYF
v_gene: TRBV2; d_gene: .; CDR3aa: CASRDSPSTDTQYF
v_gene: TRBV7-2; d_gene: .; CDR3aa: CASSLAGLYGYTF
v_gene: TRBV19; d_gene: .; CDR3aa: CASSINGNTIYF
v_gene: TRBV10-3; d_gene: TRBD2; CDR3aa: CAISGVAGAEDTQYF
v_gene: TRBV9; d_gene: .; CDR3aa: CASSPDRISYEQYF
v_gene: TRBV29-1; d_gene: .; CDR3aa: CSVEESSYEQYF
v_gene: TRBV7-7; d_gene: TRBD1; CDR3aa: CASSLATGGYGELFF
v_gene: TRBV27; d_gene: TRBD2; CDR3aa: CASSLGTSGKNEQFF
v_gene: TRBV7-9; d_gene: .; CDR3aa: CSSSLVGQGITEAFF
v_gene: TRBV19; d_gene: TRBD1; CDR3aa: CASSSQGAQPQHF
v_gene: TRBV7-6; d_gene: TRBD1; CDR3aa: CASSPGQATYEQYF
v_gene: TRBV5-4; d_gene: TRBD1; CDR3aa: CASIPDPGQGNPGDEKLFF
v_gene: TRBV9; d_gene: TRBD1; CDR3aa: CASSVGTGSTDTQYF
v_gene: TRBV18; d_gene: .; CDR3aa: CASSQGRGSYEQYF
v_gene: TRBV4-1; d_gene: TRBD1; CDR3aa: CASSQVSGTGGHYGYTF
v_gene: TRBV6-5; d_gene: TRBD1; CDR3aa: CASSYSMQGAVYEQYF
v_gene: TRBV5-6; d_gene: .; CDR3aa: CASSFGLRGGQPQHF
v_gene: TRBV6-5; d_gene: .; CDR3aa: CASSKDRRTDTQYF
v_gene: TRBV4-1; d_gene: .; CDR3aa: CASSHGGSYEQYF
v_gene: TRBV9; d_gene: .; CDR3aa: CASSDAGTSTDTQYF
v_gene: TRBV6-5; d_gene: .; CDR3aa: CASSYDSVSGNTIYF
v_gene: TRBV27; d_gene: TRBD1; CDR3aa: CASISRDGDRGNYGYTF
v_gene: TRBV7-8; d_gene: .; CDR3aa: CASSHFTDTQYF
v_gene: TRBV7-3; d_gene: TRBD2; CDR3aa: CASSLNGASGGNEQFF
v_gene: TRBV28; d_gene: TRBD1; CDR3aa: CASSSPGQGYNEQFF
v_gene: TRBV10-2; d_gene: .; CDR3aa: CASSDGSGEETQYF
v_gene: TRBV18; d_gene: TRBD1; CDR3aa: CASSPWAGQGFTDTQYF
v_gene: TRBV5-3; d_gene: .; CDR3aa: CARSLGKGLYGYTF
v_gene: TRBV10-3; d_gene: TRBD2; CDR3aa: CAISEVAGSGEQFF
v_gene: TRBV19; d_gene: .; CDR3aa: CASSGGTGSYEQYF
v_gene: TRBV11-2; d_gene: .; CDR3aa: CASSSLNEQFF
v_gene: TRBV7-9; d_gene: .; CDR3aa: CASSSTTVSYEQYF
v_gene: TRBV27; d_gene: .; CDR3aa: CASSLGHGYEQYF
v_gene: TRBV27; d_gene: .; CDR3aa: CASSLEVGSYNEQFF
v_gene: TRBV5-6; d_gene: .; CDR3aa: CASSSGHITDTQYF
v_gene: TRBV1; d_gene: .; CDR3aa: CTSSQDLGVAGGGDTQYF
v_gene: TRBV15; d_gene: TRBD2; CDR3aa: CATSRPGTSEADTQYF